Below, 8 T cell receptor beta chains from the same sample are listed, as sequenced in a study of shared clonotypes between healthy human individuals. Naive CD8 cells lacked CD45RO, underwent positive selection for CCR7 and left out terminally differentiated effector memory CD45RA+ cells. The repertoire was sequenced with immunoSEQ multiplex PCR; TCRdb's copy has only in-frame clones and lacks some. Of about 590,000 clones listed, 95% to 96% were seen once; the top ten hold about 0.11%. The sequenced material came from naive CD8+ T cells sorted from blood. These receptors originate from a woman in her twenties or thirties in good health.

This rearrangement joins TRBV9 to TRBJ2-2, with 8 bases lining up with TRBD1. CDR3 length equals 15 residues. CDR1 and CDR2 from the germline V gene are SGDLS and YYNGEE. Germline trimming cut 3 bases from V and 7 bases from J; bases unmatched to any gene: 8. The CDR3 spells CASSAGGIGHGELFF. The CDR3 DNA is TGTGCCAGCAGCGCAGGGGGCATAGGGCACGGGGAGCTGTTTTTT.

The rearrangement joins TRBV5-6 to TRBJ1-6; a weak D match, TRBD1 (5 bases). With 2 bases removed from V and 12 bases from J, the gap between germline ends came to 9 bases. This CDR3 comprises 12 residues. CDR1 SGHDT and CDR2 YYEEEE come from the germline V gene. CDR3 bases: TGTGCCAGCAGCTTTGGGGGGAAACCCCTCCACTTT. As protein: CASSFGGKPLHF.

This clone was observed a single time. V gene TRBV7-6 combines with J gene TRBJ2-5, with 10 bases that match TRBD2. The J call could be wrong; TRBJ2-7 is a better fit for the DNA end. Germline CDR1 and CDR2: SGHVS and FNYEAQ. The CDR3 runs 16 residues. Written as DNA, the CDR3 is TGTGCCAGCAGCCCCTCATCTAGCGGGAGATCCTACGAGCAGTACTTC. This translates into CASSPSSSGRSYEQYF.

The gene calls are TRBV7-2 and TRBJ1-1; no firm D call. This CDR3 is built from 13 residues. V lost 2 bases to trimming and J lost 5 bases, with 9 bases between them. Germline-derived CDR1 and CDR2 are SGHTA and FQGNSA. The chain's CDR3 is CASSLNIGTEAFF. The CDR3 nucleotides read TGTGCCAGCAGCTTAAACATAGGGACTGAAGCTTTCTTT.

The gene calls are TRBV23-1 and TRBJ2-2; 7 nucleotides align to TRBD1. TRBV23-1 falls under the ORF class, with uncertain function. The CDR3 consists of 16 residues. The J segment lost 4 bases and the V segment lost 7 bases, leaving 12 bases of the junction unmatched. The CDR3: CASKYSGTASTGELFF. The DNA for the CDR3 is TGCGCCAGCAAATATTCCGGGACAGCGAGCACCGGGGAGCTGTTTTTT.

The rearrangement joins TRBV7-9 to TRBJ2-1; 7 bases fit TRBD2. The J segment lost 0 bases and the V segment lost 1 base, leaving 9 bases of the junction unmatched. This CDR3 is built from 18 residues. Germline lookup yields CDR1 SEHNR and CDR2 FQNEAQ (reference sequence). Here the CDR3 reads CASSLEVRRGSSYNEQFF. CDR3 coding DNA: TGTGCCAGCAGCTTAGAGGTAAGGCGCGGGAGCTCCTACAATGAGCAGTTCTTC.

The chain employs TRBV7-9 and TRBJ1-1; weak D call: TRBD1 (6 bases). Per germline, CDR1 SEHNR and CDR2 FQNEAQ (reference sequence). The V and J ends lost 3 bases and 6 bases respectively, with 11 bases between them. The CDR3 contains 13 residues. The CDR3 here is CASSLRGVAEAFF. The DNA of the CDR3 is TGTGCCAGCAGCTTGAGGGGGGTGGCTGAAGCTTTCTTT.

The rearrangement joins TRBV10-1 to TRBJ1-2; no clear D gene. The CDR3 consists of 10 residues. Trimming shortened V by 7 bases and J by 13 bases, and 13 bases separated the two germline ends. Germline-derived CDR1 and CDR2 are WNHNN and SYGVQD (reference sequence). The CDR3: CASTLQESTF. In DNA, the CDR3 is TGCGCCAGCACCCTCCAGGAGTCCACCTTC.